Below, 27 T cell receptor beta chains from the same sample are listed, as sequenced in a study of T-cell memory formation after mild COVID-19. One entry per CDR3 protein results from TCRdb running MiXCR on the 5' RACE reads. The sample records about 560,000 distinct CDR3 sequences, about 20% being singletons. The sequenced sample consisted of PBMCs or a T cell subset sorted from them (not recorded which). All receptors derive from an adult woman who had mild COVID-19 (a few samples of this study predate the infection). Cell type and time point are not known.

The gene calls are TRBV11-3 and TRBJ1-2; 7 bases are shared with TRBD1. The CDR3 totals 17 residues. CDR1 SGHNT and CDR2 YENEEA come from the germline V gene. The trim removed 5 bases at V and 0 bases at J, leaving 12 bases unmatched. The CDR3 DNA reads TGTGCCAGCAGCCGCGGACAGGTCCTAGGAGCTAACTATGGCTACACCTTC. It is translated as CASSRGQVLGANYGYTF.

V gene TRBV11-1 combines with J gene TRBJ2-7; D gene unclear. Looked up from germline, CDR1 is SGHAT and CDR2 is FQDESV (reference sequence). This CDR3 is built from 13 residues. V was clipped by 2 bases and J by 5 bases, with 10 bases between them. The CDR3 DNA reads TGTGCCAGCAGCTTATCGTTCCGGGACGAGCAGTACTTC. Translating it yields CASSLSFRDEQYF.

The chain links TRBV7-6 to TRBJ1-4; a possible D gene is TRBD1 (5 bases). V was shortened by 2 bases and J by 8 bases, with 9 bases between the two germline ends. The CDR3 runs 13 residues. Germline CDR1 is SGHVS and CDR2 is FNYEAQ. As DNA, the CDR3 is TGTGCCAGCAGCTTATTTCGGGGCGAAAAACTGTTTTTT. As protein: CASSLFRGEKLFF.

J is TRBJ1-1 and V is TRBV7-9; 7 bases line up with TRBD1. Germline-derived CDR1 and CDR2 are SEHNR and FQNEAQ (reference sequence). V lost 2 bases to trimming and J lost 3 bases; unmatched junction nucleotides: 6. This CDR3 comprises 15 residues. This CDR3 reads CASSLRGTADTEAFF. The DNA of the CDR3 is TGTGCCAGCAGCTTAAGGGGGACAGCCGACACTGAAGCTTTCTTT.

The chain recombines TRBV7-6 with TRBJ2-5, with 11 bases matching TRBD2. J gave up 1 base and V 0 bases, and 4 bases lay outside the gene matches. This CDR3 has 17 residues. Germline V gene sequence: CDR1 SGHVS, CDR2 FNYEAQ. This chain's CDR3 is CASSLAGLAAIQETQYF. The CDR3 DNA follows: TGTGCCAGCAGCTTAGCGGGACTAGCGGCCATCCAAGAGACCCAGTACTTC.

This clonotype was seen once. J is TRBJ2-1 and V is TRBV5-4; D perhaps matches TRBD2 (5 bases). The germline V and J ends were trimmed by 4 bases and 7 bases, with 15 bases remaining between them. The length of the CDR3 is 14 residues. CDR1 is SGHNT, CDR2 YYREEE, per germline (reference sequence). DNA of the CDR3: TGTGCCAGCAGCGCCCCGGAGTCGGGGAATGAGCAGTTCTTC. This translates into CASSAPESGNEQFF.

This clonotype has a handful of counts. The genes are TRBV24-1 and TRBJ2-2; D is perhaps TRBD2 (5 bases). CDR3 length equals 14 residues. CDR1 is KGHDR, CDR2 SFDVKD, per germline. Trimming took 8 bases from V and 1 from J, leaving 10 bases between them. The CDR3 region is CATKGEWNTGELFF. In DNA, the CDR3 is TGTGCCACCAAGGGAGAATGGAACACCGGGGAGCTGTTTTTT.

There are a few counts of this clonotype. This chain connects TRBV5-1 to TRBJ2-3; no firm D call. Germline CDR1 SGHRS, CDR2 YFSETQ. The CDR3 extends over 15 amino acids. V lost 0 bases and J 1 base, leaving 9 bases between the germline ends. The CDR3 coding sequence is TGCGCCAGCAGCTTGGATTTCCGCCGCACAGATACGCAGTATTTT. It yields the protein CASSLDFRRTDTQYF.

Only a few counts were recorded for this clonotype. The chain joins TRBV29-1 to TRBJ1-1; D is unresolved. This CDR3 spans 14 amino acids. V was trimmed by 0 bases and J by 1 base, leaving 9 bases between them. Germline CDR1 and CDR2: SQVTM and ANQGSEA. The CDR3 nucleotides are TGCAGCGTTGAAGACACTATGAGGAACACTGAAGCTTTCTTT. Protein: CSVEDTMRNTEAFF.

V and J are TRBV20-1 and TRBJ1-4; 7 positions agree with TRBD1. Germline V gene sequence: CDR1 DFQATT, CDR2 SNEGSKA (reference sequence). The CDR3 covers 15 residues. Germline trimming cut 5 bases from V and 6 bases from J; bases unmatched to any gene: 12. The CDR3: CSAPKVGQGDEKLFF. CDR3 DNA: TGCAGTGCTCCTAAAGTCGGGCAGGGGGATGAAAAACTGTTTTTT.

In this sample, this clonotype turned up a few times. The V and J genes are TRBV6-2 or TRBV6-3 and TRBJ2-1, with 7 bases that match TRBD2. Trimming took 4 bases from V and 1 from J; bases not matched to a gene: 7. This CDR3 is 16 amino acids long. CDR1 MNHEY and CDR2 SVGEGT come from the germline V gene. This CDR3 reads CASSWEGPRSYNEQFF. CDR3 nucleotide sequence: TGTGCCAGCAGTTGGGAGGGGCCCCGATCCTACAATGAGCAGTTCTTC.

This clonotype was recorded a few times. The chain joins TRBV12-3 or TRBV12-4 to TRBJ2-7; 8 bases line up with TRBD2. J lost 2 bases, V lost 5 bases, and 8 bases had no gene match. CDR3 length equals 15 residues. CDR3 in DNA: TGTGCCAGCAGTGCCTTAGCGGGGCTAGCCTACGAGCAGTACTTC. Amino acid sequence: CASSALAGLAYEQYF.

This CDR3 is CASSVGPIYEQYF. The CDR3 bases are TGTGCCAGCAGCGTGGGACCCATATACGAGCAGTACTTC. This chain connects TRBV9 to TRBJ2-7; D tentatively fits TRBD1 or TRBD2 (5 bases each). The length of the CDR3 is 13 residues. Deletions cut 2 bases from V and 4 bases from J, with 10 bases between. In germline, CDR1 is SGDLS, CDR2 YYNGEE.

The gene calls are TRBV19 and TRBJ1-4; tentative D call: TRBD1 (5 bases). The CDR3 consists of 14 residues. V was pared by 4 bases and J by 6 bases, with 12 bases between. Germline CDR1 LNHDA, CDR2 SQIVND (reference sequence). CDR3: CASSTRDGDEKLFF. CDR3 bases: TGTGCCAGTAGTACCCGGGACGGCGATGAAAAACTGTTTTTT.

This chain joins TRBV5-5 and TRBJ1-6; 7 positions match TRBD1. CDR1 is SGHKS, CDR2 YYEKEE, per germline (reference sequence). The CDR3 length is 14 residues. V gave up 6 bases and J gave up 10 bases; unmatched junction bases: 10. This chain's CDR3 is CASNPTGLVSPLHF. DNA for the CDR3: TGTGCCAGCAACCCGACAGGGTTGGTATCACCCCTCCACTTT.

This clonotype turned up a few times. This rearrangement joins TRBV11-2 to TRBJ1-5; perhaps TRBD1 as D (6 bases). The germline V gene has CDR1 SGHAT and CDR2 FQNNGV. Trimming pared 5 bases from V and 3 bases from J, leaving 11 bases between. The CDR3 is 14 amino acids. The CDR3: CASSRGQNNQPQHF. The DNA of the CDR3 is TGTGCCAGCAGCCGAGGACAGAACAATCAGCCCCAGCATTTT.

The CDR3 sequence: CASSQGLVSGETQYF. CDR3 coding DNA: TGTGCCAGCAGCCAAGGACTAGTCTCGGGAGAGACCCAGTACTTC. This sequence joins TRBV7-2 and TRBJ2-5; 7 bases fit TRBD2. This CDR3 spans 15 amino acids. With 5 bases clipped from V and 4 bases from J, the junction kept 10 bases outside the gene matches. Per the germline V gene, CDR1 is SGHTA and CDR2 is FQGNSA.

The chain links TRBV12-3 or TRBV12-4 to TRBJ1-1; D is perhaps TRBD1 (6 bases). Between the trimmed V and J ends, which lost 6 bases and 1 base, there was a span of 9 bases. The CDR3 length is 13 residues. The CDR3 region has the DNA TGTGCCAGCAGATCGACAGGGAACACTGAAGCTTTCTTT. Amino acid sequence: CASRSTGNTEAFF.

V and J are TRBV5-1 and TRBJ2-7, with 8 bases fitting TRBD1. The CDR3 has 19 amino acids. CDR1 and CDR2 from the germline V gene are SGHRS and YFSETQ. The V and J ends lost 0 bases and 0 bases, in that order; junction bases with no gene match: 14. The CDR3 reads CASSLVGQATKLYSYEQYF. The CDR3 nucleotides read TGCGCCAGCAGCTTGGTGGGACAGGCCACAAAACTGTACTCCTACGAGCAGTACTTC. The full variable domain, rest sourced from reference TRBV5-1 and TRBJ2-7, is KAGVTQTPRYLIKTRGQQVTLSCSPISGHRSVSWYQQTPGQGLQFLFEYFSETQRNKGNFPGRFSGRQFSNSRSEMNVSTLELGDSALYLCASSLVGQATKLYSYEQYFGPGTRLTVT.

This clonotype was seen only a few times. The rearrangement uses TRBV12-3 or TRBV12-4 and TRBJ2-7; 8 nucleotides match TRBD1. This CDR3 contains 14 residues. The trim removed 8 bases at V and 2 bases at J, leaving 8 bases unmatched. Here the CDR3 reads CASCSDRVPYEQYF. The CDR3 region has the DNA TGTGCCAGCTGCTCGGACAGGGTACCCTACGAGCAGTACTTC.

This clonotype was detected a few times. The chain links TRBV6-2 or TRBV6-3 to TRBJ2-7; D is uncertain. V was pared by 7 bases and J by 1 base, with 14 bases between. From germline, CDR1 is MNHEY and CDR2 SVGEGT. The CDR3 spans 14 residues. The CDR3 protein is CASKRAAKSYEQYF. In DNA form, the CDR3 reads TGTGCCAGCAAAAGGGCGGCCAAATCCTACGAGCAGTACTTC.

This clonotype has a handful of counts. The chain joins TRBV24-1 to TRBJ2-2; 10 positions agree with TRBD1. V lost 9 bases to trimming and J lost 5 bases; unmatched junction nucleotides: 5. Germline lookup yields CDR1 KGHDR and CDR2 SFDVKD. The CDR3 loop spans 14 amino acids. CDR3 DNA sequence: TGTGCCACCCAGGGACAGGGGTTAACCGGGGAGCTGTTTTTT. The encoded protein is CATQGQGLTGELFF.

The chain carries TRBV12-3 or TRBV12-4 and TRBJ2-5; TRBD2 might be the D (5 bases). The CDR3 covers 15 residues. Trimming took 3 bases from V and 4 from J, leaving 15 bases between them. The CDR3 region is CASSFGGPAPETQYF. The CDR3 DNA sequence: TGTGCCAGCAGTTTCGGCGGGCCCGCTCCAGAGACCCAGTACTTC.

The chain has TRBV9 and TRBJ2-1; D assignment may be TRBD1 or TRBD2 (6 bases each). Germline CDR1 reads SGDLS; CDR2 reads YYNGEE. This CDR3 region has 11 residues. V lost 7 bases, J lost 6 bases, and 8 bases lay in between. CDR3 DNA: TGTGCCAGCGAGGGGGGCAATGAGCAGTTCTTC. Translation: CASEGGNEQFF.

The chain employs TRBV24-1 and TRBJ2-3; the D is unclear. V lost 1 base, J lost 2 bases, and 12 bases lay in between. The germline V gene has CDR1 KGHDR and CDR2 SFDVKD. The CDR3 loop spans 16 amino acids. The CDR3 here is CATSDFAQETTDTQYF. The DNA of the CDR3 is TGTGCCACCAGTGATTTCGCCCAGGAAACCACAGATACGCAGTATTTT.

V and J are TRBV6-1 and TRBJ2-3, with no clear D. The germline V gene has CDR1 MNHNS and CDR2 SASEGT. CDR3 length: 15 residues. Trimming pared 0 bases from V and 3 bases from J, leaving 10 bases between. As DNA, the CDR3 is TGTGCCAGCAGTGAAGCGGCTTTGGAGACAGATACGCAGTATTTT. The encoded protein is CASSEAALETDTQYF.

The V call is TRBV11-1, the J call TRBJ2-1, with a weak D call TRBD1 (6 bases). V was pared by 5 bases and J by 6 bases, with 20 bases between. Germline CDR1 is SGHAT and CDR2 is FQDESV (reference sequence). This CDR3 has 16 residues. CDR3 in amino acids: CASSAPGSWTVNEQFF. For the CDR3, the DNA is TGTGCCAGCAGCGCACCAGGATCGTGGACAGTCAATGAGCAGTTCTTC.